This entry describes one TCR beta chain. The entry originates in a study of blood T cells in healthy people across ages. Next came a second PCR, run for about 6 to 12 cycles, which used a sample-barcoded 5' primer along with a J-beta primer mix. MiXCR was run by TCRdb on the 5' RACE reads, yielding one entry per CDR3 protein. This sample has around 1,800,000 distinct CDR3 sequences, with about two fifths found just once. The germline V and J ends were trimmed by 6 bases and 4 bases, with 6 bases remaining between them. Germline CDR1 ENHRY, CDR2 SYGVKD. There are 12 residues in the CDR3. Sequenced: blood. This receptor was taken from a human donor in good health. The chain joins TRBV10-3 to TRBJ2-2; D is unresolved. The DNA for the CDR3 is TGTGCCATCAGGGTGGGCACCGGGGAGCTGTTTTTT. This gives the protein CAIRVGTGELFF.